A selection of T cell receptor beta chains follows, all from one sample in a study of CD4+ T cells in melanoma. Some clones are missing from TCRdb's copy, which holds only in-frame ones; the method was immunoSEQ multiplex PCR. Of over 100,000 clones in the sample, roughly 90% are singletons; the top ten hold 2.5% to 3.5%. The material sequenced was peripheral blood. Source of these receptors: a human donor with melanoma. Each CDR3 is given with its conserved first and last residue. D genes are given only for firm matches.

d_gene: TRBD1
j_gene: TRBJ1-6
v_gene: TRBV5-1
CDR3aa: CASSTTGTGVSPLHF

d_gene: .
j_gene: TRBJ2-1
v_gene: TRBV5-1
CDR3aa: CASSLSSEKQFF

d_gene: TRBD1
j_gene: TRBJ2-7
v_gene: TRBV10-1
CDR3aa: CASRRTGVGSYEQYF

d_gene: TRBD2
j_gene: TRBJ2-3
v_gene: TRBV13
CDR3aa: CASSLRLAVADTQYF

d_gene: .
j_gene: TRBJ2-7
v_gene: TRBV27
CDR3aa: CASSLSLGPNSYEQYF

d_gene: .
j_gene: TRBJ2-5
v_gene: TRBV7-6
CDR3aa: CASSLGGRETQYF

d_gene: .
j_gene: TRBJ2-1
v_gene: TRBV19
CDR3aa: CASGRTGTESYNEQFF

d_gene: .
j_gene: TRBJ1-5
v_gene: TRBV4-1
CDR3aa: CASSQSQGLGNQPQHF

d_gene: .
j_gene: TRBJ2-7
v_gene: TRBV6-1
CDR3aa: CASLVVGSYEQYF

d_gene: .
j_gene: TRBJ1-2
v_gene: TRBV14
CDR3aa: CASSQGTEPWGYTF